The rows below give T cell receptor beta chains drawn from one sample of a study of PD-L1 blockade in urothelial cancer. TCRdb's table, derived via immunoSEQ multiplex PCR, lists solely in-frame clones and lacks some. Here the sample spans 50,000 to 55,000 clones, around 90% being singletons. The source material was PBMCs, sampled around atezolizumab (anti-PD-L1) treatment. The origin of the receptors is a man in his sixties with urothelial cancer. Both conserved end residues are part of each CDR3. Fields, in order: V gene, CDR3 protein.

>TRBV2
CVTAPAGANVLTF
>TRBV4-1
CASSQGHDRGNEQYF
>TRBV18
CASSTGTSSYEQYF
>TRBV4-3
CASSRSGDVDEQYF
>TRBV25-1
CASSGTVYEQYF
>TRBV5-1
CASSLLAGAPSYEQYF
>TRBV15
CATSRDPGYEQYF
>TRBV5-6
CASSLVMNTEAFF
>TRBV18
CASSPPSYYEQYF
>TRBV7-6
CASSYGQLDTQYF
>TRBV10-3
CAISGLAGNNEQFF
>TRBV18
CASSPLGLQETQYF
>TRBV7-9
CASSLLLQGATDTQYF
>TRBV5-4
CASSLPGLAGGVFEQYF
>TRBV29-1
CSVEKGLAGAGEQFF
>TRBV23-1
CASTTRERRNQPQHF
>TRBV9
CASSVEHNYGYTF
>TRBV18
CASSPYSGGRYNEQFF
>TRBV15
CATSRGASGASSYNEQFF
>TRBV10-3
CAISDLGPEAFF
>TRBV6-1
CASKAGERYNEKLFF
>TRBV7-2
CASSISGRMSRETQYF
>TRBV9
CASSVATDGGGREQFF
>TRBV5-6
CASSLSGGAYEQYF
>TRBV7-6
CASSLRGGDEQFF
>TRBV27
CASSRLALAGGTDTQYF
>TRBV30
CAWNRDRPYGYTF
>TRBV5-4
CASSLQDRDYGYTF
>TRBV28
CASSQGGTHDYGYTF
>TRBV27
CASSPDRGHNQPQHF
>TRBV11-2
CASSLEAGGLTDTQYF
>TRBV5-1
CASSLRGQETQYF
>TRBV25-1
CASSESGQGRMNSPLHF
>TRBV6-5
CASSYSPGEETQYF
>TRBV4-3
CASSQDSESEQYF
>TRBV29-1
CSGQGSGELFF
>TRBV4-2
CASSQVTGGRAYNEQFF
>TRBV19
CASSSAPPGLADLAKNIQYF
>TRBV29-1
CSVEGQLNYGYTF
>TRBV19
CASSLGPDTEAFF
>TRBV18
CASSSRTSGLGEQYF
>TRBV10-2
CASTTQETTNEKLFF
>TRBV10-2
CASTEGLAGGLGELFF
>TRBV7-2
CASSLASQGRYEQYF
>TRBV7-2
CASSLFGTGPYEQYF
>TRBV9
CASSVAPSGDVSAFF
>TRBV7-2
CASGTSGQGRETQYF
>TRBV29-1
CSVEVQNRYNEQFF
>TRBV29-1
CSSDGGGYGYTF
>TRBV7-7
CASSSLAGGIHEQFF
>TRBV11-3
CASSFSGPSYEQYF
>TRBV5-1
CASSWGVQSYGYTF
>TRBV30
CAWSVLGSNQPQHF
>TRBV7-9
CASSSLRQGGANVLTF
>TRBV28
CASSSLKTGRGETQYF